The text below deals with one T cell receptor (beta chain). Its antigen remains unidentified. These data originate in a study of cytomegalovirus exposure and HLA in healthy donors. General study results and limits: Near-uniform donor sequencing depth was presumed by presence/absence analyses.

PCR amplification relied on 60 Vbeta primers (plus 13 Jbeta primers). Produced via immunoSEQ multiplex PCR; TCRdb's table is partial and in-frame only. The table has approximately 250,000 clones, roughly 73% seen once; the top ten hold 0.47%. The CDR3 length is 16 residues. V was shortened by 5 bases and J by 3 bases, with 17 bases between the two germline ends. Germline CDR1 reads SGHTA; CDR2 reads FQGTGA. The clonotype was recovered from a boy between 5 and 17 years old in good health and CMV-seronegative. The chain has TRBV7-3 and TRBJ2-1; D may be TRBD1 (6 bases). The sequenced material came from PBMCs. The CDR3 here is CASSLSHDRYYNEQFF. The DNA of the CDR3 is TGTGCCAGCAGCCTATCACATGACAGGTACTACAATGAGCAGTTCTTC.